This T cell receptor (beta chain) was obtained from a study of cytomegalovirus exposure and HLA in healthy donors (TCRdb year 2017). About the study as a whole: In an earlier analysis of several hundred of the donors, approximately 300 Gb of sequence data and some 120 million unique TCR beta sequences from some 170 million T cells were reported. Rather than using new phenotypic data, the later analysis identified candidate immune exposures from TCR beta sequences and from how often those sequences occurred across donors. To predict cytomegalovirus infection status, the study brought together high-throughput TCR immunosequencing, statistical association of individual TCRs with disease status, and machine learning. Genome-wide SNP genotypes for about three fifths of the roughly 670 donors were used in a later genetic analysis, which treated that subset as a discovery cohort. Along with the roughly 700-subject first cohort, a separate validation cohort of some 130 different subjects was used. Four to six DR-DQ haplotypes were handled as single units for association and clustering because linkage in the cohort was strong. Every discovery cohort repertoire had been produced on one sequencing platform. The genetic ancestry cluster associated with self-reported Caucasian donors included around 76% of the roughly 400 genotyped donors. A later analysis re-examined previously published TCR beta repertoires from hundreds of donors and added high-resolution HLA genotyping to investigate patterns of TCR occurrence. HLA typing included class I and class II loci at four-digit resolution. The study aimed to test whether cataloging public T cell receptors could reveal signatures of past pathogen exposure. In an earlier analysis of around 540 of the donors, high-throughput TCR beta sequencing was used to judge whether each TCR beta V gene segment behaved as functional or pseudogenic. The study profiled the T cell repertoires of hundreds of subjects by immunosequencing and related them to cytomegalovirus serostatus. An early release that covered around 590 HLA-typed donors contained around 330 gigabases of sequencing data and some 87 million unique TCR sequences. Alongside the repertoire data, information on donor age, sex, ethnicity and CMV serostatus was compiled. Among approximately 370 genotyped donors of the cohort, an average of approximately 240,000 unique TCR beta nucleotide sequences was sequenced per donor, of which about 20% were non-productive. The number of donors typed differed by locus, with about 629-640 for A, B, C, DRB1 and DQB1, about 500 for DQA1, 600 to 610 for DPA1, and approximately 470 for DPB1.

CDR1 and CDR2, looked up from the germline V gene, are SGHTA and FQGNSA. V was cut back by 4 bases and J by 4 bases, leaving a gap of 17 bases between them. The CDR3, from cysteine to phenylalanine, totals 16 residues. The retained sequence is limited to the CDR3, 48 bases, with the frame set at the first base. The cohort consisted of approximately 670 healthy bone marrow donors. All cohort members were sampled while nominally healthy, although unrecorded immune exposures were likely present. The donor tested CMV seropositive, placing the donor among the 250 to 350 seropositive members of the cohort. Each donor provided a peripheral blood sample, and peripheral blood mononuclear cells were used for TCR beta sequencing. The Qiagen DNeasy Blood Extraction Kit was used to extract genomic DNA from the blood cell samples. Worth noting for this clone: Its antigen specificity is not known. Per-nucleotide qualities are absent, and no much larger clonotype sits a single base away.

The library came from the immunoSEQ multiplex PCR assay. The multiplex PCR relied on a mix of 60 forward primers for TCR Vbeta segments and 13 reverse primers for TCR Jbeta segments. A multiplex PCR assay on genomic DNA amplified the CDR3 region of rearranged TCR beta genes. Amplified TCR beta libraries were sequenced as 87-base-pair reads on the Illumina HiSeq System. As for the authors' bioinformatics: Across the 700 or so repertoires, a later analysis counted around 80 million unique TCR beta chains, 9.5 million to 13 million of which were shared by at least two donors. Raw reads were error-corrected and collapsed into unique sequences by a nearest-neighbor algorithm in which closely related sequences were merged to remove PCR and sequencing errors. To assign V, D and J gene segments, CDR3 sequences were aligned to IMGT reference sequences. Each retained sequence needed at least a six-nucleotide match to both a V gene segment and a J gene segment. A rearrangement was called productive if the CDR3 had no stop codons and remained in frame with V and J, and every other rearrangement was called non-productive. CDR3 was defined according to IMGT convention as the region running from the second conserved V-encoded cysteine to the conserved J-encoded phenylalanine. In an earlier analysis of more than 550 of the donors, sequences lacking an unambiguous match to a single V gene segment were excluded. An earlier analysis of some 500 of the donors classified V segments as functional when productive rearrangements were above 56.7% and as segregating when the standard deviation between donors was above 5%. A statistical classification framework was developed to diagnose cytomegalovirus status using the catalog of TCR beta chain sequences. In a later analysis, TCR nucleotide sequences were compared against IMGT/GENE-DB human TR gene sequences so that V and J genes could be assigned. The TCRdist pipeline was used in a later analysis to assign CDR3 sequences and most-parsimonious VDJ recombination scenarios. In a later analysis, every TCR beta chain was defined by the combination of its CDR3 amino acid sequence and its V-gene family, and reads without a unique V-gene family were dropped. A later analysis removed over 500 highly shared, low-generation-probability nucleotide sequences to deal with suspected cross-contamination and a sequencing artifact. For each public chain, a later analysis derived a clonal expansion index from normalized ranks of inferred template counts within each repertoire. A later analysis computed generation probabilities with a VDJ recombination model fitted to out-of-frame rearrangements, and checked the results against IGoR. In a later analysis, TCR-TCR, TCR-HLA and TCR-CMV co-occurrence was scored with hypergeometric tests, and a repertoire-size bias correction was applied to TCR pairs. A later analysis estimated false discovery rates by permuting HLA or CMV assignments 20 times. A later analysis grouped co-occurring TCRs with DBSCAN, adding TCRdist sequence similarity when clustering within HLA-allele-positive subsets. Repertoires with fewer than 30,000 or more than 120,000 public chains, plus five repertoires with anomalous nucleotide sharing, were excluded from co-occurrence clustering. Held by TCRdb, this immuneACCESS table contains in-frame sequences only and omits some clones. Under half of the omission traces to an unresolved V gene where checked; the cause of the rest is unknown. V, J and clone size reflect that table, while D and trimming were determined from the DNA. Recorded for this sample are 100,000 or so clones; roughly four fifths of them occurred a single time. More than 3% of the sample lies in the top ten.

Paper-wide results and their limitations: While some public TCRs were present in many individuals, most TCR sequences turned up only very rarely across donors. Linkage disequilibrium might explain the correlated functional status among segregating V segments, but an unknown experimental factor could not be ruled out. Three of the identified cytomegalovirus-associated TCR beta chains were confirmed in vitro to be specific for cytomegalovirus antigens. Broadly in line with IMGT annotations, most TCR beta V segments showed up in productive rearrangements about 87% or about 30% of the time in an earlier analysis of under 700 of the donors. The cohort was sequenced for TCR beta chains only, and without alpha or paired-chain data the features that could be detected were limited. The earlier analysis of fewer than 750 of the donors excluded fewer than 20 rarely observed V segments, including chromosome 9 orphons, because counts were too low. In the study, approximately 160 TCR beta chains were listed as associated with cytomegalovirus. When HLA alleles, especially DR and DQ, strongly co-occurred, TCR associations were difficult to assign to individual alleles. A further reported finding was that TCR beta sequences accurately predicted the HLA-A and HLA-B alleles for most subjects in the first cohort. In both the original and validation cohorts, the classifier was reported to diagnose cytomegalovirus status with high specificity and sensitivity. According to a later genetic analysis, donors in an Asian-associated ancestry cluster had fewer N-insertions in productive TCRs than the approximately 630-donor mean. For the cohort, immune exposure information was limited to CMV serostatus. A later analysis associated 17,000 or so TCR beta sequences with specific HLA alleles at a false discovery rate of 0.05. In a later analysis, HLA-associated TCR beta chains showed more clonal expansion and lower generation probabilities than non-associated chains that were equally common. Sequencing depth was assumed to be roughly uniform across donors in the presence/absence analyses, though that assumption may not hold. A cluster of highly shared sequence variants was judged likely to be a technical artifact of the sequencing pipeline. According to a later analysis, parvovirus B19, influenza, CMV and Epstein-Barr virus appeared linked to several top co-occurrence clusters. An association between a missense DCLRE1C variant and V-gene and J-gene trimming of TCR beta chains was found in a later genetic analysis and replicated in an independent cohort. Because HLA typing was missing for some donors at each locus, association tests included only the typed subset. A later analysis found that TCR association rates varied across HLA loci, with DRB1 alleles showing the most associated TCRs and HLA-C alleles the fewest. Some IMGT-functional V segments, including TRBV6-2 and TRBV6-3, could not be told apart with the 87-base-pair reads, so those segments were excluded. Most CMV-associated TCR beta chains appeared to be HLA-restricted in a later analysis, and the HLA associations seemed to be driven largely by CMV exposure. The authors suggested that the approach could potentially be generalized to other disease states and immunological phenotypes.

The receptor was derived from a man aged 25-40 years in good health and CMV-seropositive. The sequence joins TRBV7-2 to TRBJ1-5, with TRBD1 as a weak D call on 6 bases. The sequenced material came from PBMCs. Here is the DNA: TGTGCCAGCAGCTCCACGATACAGGGACCTAATCAGCCCCAGCATTTT. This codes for CASSSTIQGPNQPQHF.